This is a list of T cell receptor beta chains from one sample in a study of T cell responses to AZD1222 COVID-19 vaccine. This table comes from immunoSEQ multiplex PCR, and its TCRdb copy is limited to in-frame clones, with some not included. The data contain about 94,000 clones, 85% of them singletons. Sequenced material: peripheral blood, taken 28 days after the second AZD1222 dose. These receptors all stem from an adult who received the AZD1222 COVID-19 vaccine. The CDR3 runs from the conserved cysteine through the conserved F or W. D genes are given only for firm matches. Size is omitted from some rows. Given values are once, few, many or a class for expanded clones.

size	V	J	D	CDR3	DNA
.	TRBV5-1	TRBJ2-2	TRBD1	CASSGAGTGNTGELFF	TGCGCCAGCAGCGGAGCCGGGACAGGGAACACCGGGGAGCTGTTTTTT
.	TRBV2	TRBJ1-3	.	CATQGVHGNTIYF	TGTGCCACCCAAGGGGTACATGGAAACACCATATATTTT
.	TRBV11-2	TRBJ2-7	.	CAGRKNADSYEQYF	TGTGCCGGCAGAAAAAATGCGGACTCCTACGAGCAGTACTTC
.	TRBV5-4	TRBJ2-2	TRBD1	CASSKGQGTTGELFF	TGTGCCAGCAGCAAGGGACAGGGGACTACCGGGGAGCTGTTTTTT
.	TRBV28	TRBJ1-4	.	CATRVEEGKLFF	TGTGCCACCAGGGTAGAGGAGGGAAAACTGTTTTTT
.	TRBV5-1	TRBJ1-1	.	CASSLAGSMNTEAFF	TGCGCCAGCAGCTTGGCGGGCAGTATGAACACTGAAGCTTTCTTT
.	TRBV3-1/TRBV3-2	TRBJ2-1	TRBD2	CASSPSGRTSGVNEQFF	TGTGCCAGCAGCCCCAGCGGAAGGACTAGCGGGGTCAATGAGCAGTTCTTC
.	TRBV24-1	TRBJ2-1	.	CATSDGIGGQFF	TGTGCCACCAGTGACGGAATCGGAGGCCAGTTCTTC
.	TRBV30	TRBJ1-2	.	CAWSVGGQGYGYTF	TGTGCCTGGAGTGTCGGAGGCCAGGGGTATGGCTACACCTTC
once	TRBV19	TRBJ2-7	.	CASSRFTGESYEQYF	TGTGCCAGTAGTAGATTCACGGGGGAATCCTACGAGCAGTACTTC
.	TRBV6-2/TRBV6-3	TRBJ2-3	TRBD2	CASSFLLVAGDRGDTQYF	TGTGCCAGCAGTTTCCTCTTAGTAGCGGGCGATAGAGGGGATACGCAGTATTTT
.	TRBV7-8	TRBJ2-1	TRBD2	CASSLTGTSSHEQFF	TGTGCCAGCAGCTTGACCGGGACTAGCTCCCATGAGCAGTTCTTC
.	TRBV11-1	TRBJ2-7	TRBD2	CASSLEAGATLEQYF	TGTGCCAGCAGCTTAGAGGCGGGAGCGACCCTCGAGCAGTACTTC
few	TRBV9	TRBJ2-1	.	CASSVDGERSYNEQFF	TGTGCCAGCAGCGTAGATGGAGAGCGCTCCTACAATGAGCAGTTCTTC
.	TRBV11-2	TRBJ1-2	.	CASSLGLQAPNYGYTF	TGTGCCAGCAGCTTAGGGCTCCAGGCCCCTAACTATGGCTACACCTTC
.	TRBV5-1	TRBJ2-2	.	CASLEGLSTGELFF	TGCGCCAGCTTGGAGGGTCTGAGCACCGGGGAGCTGTTTTTT
.	TRBV10-3	TRBJ1-5	TRBD1	CAISELGQGQPQHF	TGTGCCATCAGTGAGTTGGGACAGGGACAGCCCCAGCATTTT
.	TRBV6-2/TRBV6-3	TRBJ2-2	TRBD2	CASSYPLLAAEYTGELFF	TGTGCCAGCAGTTACCCCCTTCTAGCGGCCGAGTACACCGGGGAGCTGTTTTTT
.	TRBV28	TRBJ2-5	TRBD1	CASIEDRYQETQYF	TGTGCCAGCATCGAGGACAGGTACCAAGAGACCCAGTACTTC
once	TRBV27	TRBJ1-3	TRBD1	CASSVDRDSGNTIYF	TGTGCCAGCAGTGTAGACAGGGACTCTGGAAACACCATATATTTT
.	TRBV3-1/TRBV3-2	TRBJ2-7	TRBD1	CASSPSEGTGSYEQYF	TGTGCCAGCAGCCCCTCCGAAGGGACAGGCTCCTACGAGCAGTACTTC
.	TRBV7-3	TRBJ2-1	TRBD2	CASSLSGGGYEQFF	TGTGCCAGCAGCTTGAGCGGGGGCGGTTATGAGCAGTTCTTC
.	TRBV12-3/TRBV12-4	TRBJ1-2	.	CASSRDGRGYTF	TGTGCCAGCAGCCGCGACGGACGGGGCTACACCTTC
once	TRBV7-9	TRBJ1-2	TRBD1	CASSYWDRANYGYTF	TGTGCCAGCAGCTACTGGGACAGGGCCAACTATGGCTACACCTTC
.	TRBV18	TRBJ2-7	.	CASSKLASSYEQYF	TGTGCCAGCTCCAAACTAGCCAGCTCCTACGAGCAGTACTTC
.	TRBV11-2	TRBJ2-3	.	CASRSPTDTQYF	TGTGCCAGCAGATCACCCACAGATACGCAGTATTTT
.	TRBV11-2	TRBJ1-1	TRBD1	CASSPNRGNTEAFF	TGTGCCAGCAGCCCGAACAGGGGGAACACTGAAGCTTTCTTT
.	TRBV11-2	TRBJ1-1	.	CASSLDSASLNTEAFF	TGTGCCAGCAGCTTAGATTCTGCCAGTCTGAACACTGAAGCTTTCTTT
.	TRBV9	TRBJ2-2	TRBD1	CASSVGGTALAGELFF	TGTGCCAGCAGCGTAGGAGGGACAGCCCTCGCCGGGGAGCTGTTTTTT
.	TRBV9	TRBJ2-1	.	CASSAEVSYNEQFF	TGTGCCAGCAGCGCGGAAGTCTCCTACAATGAGCAGTTCTTC
few	TRBV2	TRBJ2-4	.	CASSEASLGGLKNIQYF	TGTGCCAGCAGTGAAGCGAGTCTTGGGGGACTCAAAAACATTCAGTACTTC
.	TRBV7-8	TRBJ2-3	.	CASSPRRSTSTDTQYF	TGTGCCAGCAGTCCTCGACGGAGCACTAGCACAGATACGCAGTATTTT
.	TRBV5-1	TRBJ2-2	.	CASSLTVTGELFF	TGCGCCAGCAGCTTAACAGTCACCGGGGAGCTGTTTTTT
.	TRBV5-4	TRBJ2-3	TRBD2	CATGLAGGADTQYF	TGTGCCACCGGACTAGCGGGGGGGGCAGATACGCAGTATTTT
.	TRBV5-1	TRBJ2-1	TRBD2	CASSYPSGSTGNEQFF	TGCGCCAGCAGCTACCCAAGCGGGAGCACGGGTAATGAGCAGTTCTTC
.	TRBV19	TRBJ2-5	.	CASSMRLEETQYF	TGTGCCAGTAGTATGAGGTTGGAAGAGACCCAGTACTTC
.	TRBV6-2/TRBV6-3	TRBJ1-1	TRBD1	CASSYSGTGFDGTEAFF	TGTGCCAGCAGTTACTCCGGGACAGGGTTTGACGGGACTGAAGCTTTCTTT
.	TRBV6-2/TRBV6-3	TRBJ2-7	TRBD2	CASSYRTGRDASRYEQYF	TGTGCCAGCAGTTACCGTACGGGGAGGGACGCAAGTCGCTACGAGCAGTACTTC
once	TRBV5-6	TRBJ2-5	.	CASSLAGLGQETQYF	TGTGCCAGCAGCTTGGCTGGACTGGGACAAGAGACCCAGTACTTC
.	TRBV15	TRBJ1-5	TRBD1	CATSSGPGQLNQPQHF	TGTGCCACCAGCAGTGGCCCGGGACAGCTTAATCAGCCCCAGCATTTT
.	TRBV19	TRBJ2-1	TRBD2	CASSEAGGPGSNEQFF	TGTGCCAGTAGCGAAGCGGGAGGGCCTGGTAGCAATGAGCAGTTCTTC
.	TRBV7-9	TRBJ2-5	.	CASSPKSAGEGETQYF	TGTGCCAGCAGCCCGAAATCGGCAGGGGAGGGGGAGACCCAGTACTTC
.	TRBV7-2	TRBJ2-3	.	CASSSRTGPWDTQYF	TGTGCCAGCAGCTCCCGGACTGGTCCATGGGATACGCAGTATTTT
.	TRBV21-1	TRBJ2-4	.	CASSLIVRAKNIQYF	TGTGCCAGCAGCCTTATCGTTCGAGCCAAAAACATTCAGTACTTC
few	TRBV25-1	TRBJ2-1	.	CASTRTENEQFF	TGTGCCAGCACCAGGACGGAAAATGAGCAGTTCTTC
once	TRBV10-3	TRBJ2-2	.	CAISETETGELFF	TGTGCCATCAGTGAGACGGAGACCGGGGAGCTGTTTTTT
.	TRBV15	TRBJ2-1	TRBD2	CATSRDEQRTSGSSYNEQFF	TGTGCCACCAGCAGAGATGAACAACGGACTAGCGGGAGCTCCTACAATGAGCAGTTCTTC